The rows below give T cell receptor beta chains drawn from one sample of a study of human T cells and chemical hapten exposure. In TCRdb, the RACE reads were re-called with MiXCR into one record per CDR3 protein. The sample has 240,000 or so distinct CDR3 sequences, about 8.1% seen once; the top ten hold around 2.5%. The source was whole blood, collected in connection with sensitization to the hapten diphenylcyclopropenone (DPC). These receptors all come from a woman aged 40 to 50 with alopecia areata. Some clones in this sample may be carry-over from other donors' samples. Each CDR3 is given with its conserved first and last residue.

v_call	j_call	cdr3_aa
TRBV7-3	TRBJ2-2	CASSSQGASNTGKLFF
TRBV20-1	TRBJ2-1	CSAPKAGEGNEQFF
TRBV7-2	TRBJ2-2	CASSLAPLGYTGELFF
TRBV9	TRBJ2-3	CASSPGPSDTQYF
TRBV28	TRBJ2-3	CASSPGGGPTLDTQYF
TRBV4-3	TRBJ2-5	CASSQERSETQYF
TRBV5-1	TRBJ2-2	CASSLGTVNTGELFF
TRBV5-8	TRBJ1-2	CASSSGQVANYGYTF
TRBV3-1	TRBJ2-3	CASSQFGPGSSTDTQYF
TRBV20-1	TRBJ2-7	CSARGDSYEQYF
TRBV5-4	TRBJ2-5	CASSLEGRVGQETQYF
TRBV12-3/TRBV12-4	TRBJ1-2	CASALPDKNYGYTF
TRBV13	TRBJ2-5	CASSPTGSGETQYF
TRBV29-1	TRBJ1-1	CSVRRGNTEAFF
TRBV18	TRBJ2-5	CASSPGTGTQETQYF
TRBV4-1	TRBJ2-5	CASSQVPLESATQYF
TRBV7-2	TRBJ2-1	CASSFRAAGTQFF
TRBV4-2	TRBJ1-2	CASSQGRVARGSYGYTF
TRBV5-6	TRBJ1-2	CASWSRAVWQTYGYTF
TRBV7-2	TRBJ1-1	CASSSRTATEAFF
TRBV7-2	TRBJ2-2	CASSTNTNGELFF
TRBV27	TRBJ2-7	CASSLSQGAGHEQYF
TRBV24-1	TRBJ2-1	CATSDSLGGGNEQFF
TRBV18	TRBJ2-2	CASSFTDFYIGELFF
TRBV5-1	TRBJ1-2	CASSLAGSDGYTF
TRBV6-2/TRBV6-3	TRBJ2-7	CASSSSRQGGEQYF
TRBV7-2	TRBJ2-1	CASSPAASRTYNEQFF
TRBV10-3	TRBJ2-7	CAISRDRDDEQYF
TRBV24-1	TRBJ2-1	CATEGQGPYNEQFF
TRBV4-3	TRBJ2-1	CASSQIRGSGRTYNEQFF
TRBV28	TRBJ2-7	CASRSPSGQAEQYF
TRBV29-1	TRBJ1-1	CSVRRYSRQGLNTEAFF
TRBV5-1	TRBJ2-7	CASSFDLAGSLSEQYF
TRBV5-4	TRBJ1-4	CASSPEGATNEKLFF
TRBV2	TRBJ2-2	CASSDQGLNTGELFF
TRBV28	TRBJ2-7	CASSPPRASGRGFTYEQYF
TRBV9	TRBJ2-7	CASSVAPLAGVDLFYEQYF
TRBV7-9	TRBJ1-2	CASSEIEGYTF
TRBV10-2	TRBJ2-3	CASSAGATDTQYF
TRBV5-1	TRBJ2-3	CASSPPGGAGDTQYF
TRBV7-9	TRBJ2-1	CASIKGGVSYNEQFF
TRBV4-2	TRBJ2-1	CASSQDLWEQFF
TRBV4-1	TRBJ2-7	CASSQTGTGGSEQYF
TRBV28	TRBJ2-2	CASSFSGITGELFF
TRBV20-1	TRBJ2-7	CIARLAGGHYEQYF
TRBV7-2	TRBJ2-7	CASSLRTSGGIIVPYEQYF
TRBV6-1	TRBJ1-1	CASRRLNTEAFF
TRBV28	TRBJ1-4	CASSLGSGATNEKLFF
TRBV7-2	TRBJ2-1	CASSLMRGRNEQFF
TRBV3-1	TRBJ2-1	CASSPLVGGIDEQFF
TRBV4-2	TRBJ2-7	CASSPRGASSHEQYF
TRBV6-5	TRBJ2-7	CASRTTSGRVEQYF